This TCR beta chain was sequenced in a study of T-cell reconstitution after alpha-beta-depleted transplantation in children (dated by TCRdb to the mid-2010s). Context from the whole study: Using TCR repertoire profiling, the study followed T-cell immune reconstitution in a quantitative way in children after TCRalphabeta/CD19-depleted allogeneic hematopoietic cell transplantation. Here is what the overall study found, with its caveats: Apparently early alphabetaT-cell count recovery about two months after transplant reportedly relied on only several hundred rapidly expanded clones derived from non-depleted graft cells. In some patients, high TCRbeta diversity at day 60 was attributed to recipient T cells and intrathymic progenitors that had survived conditioning. The frequencies of hyperexpanded clones fell over the following months, and after one year, T-cell counts and TCRbeta diversity were mostly attributed to newly produced T cells.

The treatment or condition tag for this specimen amounts to: allogeneic hematopoietic cell transplantation with graft depleted of TCRalphabeta T cells and CD19 B cells. Transplant recipients were children who received TCRalphabeta/CD19-depleted allogeneic hematopoietic cell grafts. To prepare the library, PCR was applied. Reads for this sample came from an Illumina HiSeq 2500. Molecular barcoding was employed in the preparation of TCR libraries, with unique molecular identifiers being used to normalize TCRbeta repertoire quantification. Starting from the raw public reads, TCRdb applied fastp trimming at Q25, assembled clones with MiXCR and retained in-frame beta chains. Identical CDR3 proteins give one entry, which carries the most common genes and DNA. The sample includes about 980,000 distinct CDR3 sequences, with under 30% observed a single time. 28% of the sample belongs to the ten largest clones.

V drops 4 bases and J drops 0 bases, leaving 13 bases in between. From the cysteine up to the phenylalanine, the CDR3 has a length of 16 residues. Solely the CDR3 DNA is kept, with 48 bases framed from the first base. The CDR1 and CDR2 encoded by the germline V gene are SNHLY and FYNNEI. Details on this clonotype: The antigen it binds to is not known. Per-base quality was not reported, and no clone a single base away is much larger than it.

The receptor was derived from a boy under two years old who had a stem cell transplant for SCID, so the T cells may come from the graft donor. The chain joins TRBV2 to TRBJ1-3; the D segment cannot be called with confidence. The sample consisted of PBMCs, mostly from graft donor cells, taken 360 days after TCRalphabeta/CD19-depleted stem cell transplant. The CDR3 here reads CASSVVSTYSGNTIYF. At the DNA level, the sequence is TGTGCCAGCAGTGTTGTCAGCACCTACTCTGGAAACACCATATATTTT. Joined to the reference TRBV2 and TRBJ1-3 proteins, this CDR3 gives the full variable domain: EPEVTQTPSHQVTQMGQEVILRCVPISNHLYFYWYRQILGQKVEFLVSFYNNEISEKSEIFDDQFSVERPDGSNFTLKIRSTKLEDSAMYFCASSVVSTYSGNTIYFGEGSWLTVV.